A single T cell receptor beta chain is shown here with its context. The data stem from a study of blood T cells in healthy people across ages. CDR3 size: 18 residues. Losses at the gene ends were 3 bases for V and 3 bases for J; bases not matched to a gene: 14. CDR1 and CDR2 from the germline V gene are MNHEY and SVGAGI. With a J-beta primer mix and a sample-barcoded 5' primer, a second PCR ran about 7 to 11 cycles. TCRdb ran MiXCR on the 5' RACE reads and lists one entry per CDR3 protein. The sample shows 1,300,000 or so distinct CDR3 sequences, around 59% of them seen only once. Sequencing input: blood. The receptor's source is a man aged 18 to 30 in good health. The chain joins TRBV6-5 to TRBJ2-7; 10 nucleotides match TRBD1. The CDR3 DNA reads TGTGCCAGCAGTTATTTGGGGACAGGGGAACGTTTTTTCTACGAGCAGTACTTC. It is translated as CASSYLGTGERFFYEQYF.